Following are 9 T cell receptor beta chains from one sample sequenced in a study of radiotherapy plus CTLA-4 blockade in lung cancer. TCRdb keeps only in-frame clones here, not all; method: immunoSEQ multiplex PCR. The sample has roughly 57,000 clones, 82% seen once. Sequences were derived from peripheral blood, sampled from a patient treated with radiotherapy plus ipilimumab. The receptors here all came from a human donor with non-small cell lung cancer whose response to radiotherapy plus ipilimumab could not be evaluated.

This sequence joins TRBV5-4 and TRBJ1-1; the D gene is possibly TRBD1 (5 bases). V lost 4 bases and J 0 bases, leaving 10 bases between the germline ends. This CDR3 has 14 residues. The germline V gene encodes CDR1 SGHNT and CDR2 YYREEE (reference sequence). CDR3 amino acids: CASSAGILNTEAFF. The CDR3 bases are TGTGCCAGCAGCGCAGGGATATTGAACACTGAAGCTTTCTTT.

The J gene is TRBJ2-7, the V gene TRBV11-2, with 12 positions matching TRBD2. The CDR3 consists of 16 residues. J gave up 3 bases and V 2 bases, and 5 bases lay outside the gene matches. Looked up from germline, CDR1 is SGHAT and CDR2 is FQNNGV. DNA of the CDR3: TGTGCCAGCAGCTTACGTCTAGCGGGAGGGCGCTACGAGCAGTACTTC. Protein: CASSLRLAGGRYEQYF.

The CDR3 coding sequence is TGCAGCGTTGATAGCGGGAGAGGAAATACGCAGTATTTT. It yields the protein CSVDSGRGNTQYF. V usage is TRBV29-1 and J usage is TRBJ2-3, with 9 bases matching TRBD2. This CDR3 contains 13 residues. With 3 bases clipped from V and 7 bases from J, the junction kept 5 bases outside the gene matches. The germline V gene encodes CDR1 SQVTM and CDR2 ANQGSEA.

The CDR3 here is CASSSRTGRDYEQYF. For the CDR3, the DNA is TGTGCCAGCAGTTCCCGGACAGGGAGGGACTACGAGCAGTACTTC. V is TRBV27 and J is TRBJ2-7; D is perhaps TRBD1 (8 bases). CDR1 and CDR2 from the germline V gene are MNHEY and SMNVEV (reference sequence). V shed 4 bases and J shed 3 bases, with 16 bases lying between them. This CDR3 contains 15 residues.

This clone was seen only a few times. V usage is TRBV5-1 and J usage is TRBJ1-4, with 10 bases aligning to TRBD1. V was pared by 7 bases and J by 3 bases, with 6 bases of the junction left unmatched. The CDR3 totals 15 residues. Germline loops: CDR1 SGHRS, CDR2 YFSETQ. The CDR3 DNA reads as TGCGCCAGCGGCCGACAGGGGGCAGCTAATGAAAAACTGTTTTTT. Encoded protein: CASGRQGAANEKLFF.

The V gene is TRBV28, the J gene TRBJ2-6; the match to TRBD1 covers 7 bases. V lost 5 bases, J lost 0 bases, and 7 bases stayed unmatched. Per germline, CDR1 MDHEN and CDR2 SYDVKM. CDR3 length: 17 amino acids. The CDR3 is CASSRTGVPSGANVLTF. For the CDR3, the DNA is TGTGCCAGCAGTCGTACAGGGGTTCCCTCTGGGGCCAACGTCCTGACTTTC.

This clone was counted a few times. The CDR3 DNA sequence: TGTGCCAGTAGTTACAGGGCTGGCTATGGCTACACCTTC. It codes for CASSYRAGYGYTF. This chain joins TRBV19 and TRBJ1-2; D possibly corresponds to TRBD1 (6 bases). Germline V gene data show CDR1 as LNHDA and CDR2 as SQIVND (reference sequence). This CDR3 is built from 13 residues. Between the trimmed V and J ends, which lost 5 bases and 4 bases, there was a span of 11 bases. Together with reference TRBV19 and TRBJ1-2, the CDR3 gives the full variable domain: DGGITQSPKYLFRKEGQNVTLSCEQNLNHDAMYWYRQDPGQGLRLIYYSQIVNDFQKGDIAEGYSVSREKKESFPLTVTSAQKNPTAFYLCASSYRAGYGYTFGSGTRLTVV.

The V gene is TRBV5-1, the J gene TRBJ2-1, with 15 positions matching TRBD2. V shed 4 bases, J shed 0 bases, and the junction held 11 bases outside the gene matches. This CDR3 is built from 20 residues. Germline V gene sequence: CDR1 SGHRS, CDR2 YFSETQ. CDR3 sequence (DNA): TGCGCCAGCAGCCGCCGGGGACTAGCGGGGGGTCCCTCCTCCTACAATGAGCAGTTCTTC. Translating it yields CASSRRGLAGGPSSYNEQFF.

CDR3 in amino acids: CASSYGRASPLHF. CDR3 DNA sequence: TGTGCCAGCAGTTACGGGAGGGCCTCACCCCTCCACTTT. The V call is TRBV6-5, the J call TRBJ1-6; no clear D gene. V was cut by 2 bases and J by 10 bases, with 9 bases left in between. Germline CDR1 and CDR2: MNHEY and SVGAGI. There are 13 residues in the CDR3.